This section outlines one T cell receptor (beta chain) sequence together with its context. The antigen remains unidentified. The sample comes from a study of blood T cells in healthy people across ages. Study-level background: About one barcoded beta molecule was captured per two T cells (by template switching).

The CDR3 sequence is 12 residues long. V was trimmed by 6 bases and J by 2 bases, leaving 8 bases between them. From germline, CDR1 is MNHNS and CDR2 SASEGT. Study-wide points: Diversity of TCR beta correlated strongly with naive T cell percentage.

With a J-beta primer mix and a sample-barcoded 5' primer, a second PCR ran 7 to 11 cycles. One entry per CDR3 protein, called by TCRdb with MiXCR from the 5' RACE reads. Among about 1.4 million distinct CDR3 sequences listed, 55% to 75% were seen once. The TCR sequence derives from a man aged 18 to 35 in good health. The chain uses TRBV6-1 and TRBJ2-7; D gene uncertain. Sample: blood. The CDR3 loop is CASRRKPYEQYF. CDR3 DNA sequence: TGTGCCAGCAGGAGGAAACCCTACGAGCAGTACTTC.